The 18 T cell receptor beta chains given below trace back to one sample, sequenced in a study of glioma-infiltrating T cells after dendritic cell vaccination. Clones were sequenced by immunoSEQ multiplex PCR, and TCRdb holds only the in-frame ones, with some missing. The repertoire holds about 64,000 clones, with 75% to 90% as singletons. This sample comprised blood, obtained before dendritic cell vaccination. Source of these receptors: a human donor with glioblastoma.

In this sample, this clone turned up once. V usage is TRBV6-1 and J usage is TRBJ2-1, with D possibly TRBD2 on 7 matching bases. The CDR3 covers 16 residues. Germline CDR1 reads MNHNS; CDR2 reads SASEGT. V was shortened by 1 base and J by 4 bases, with 14 bases between the two germline ends. Written as DNA, the CDR3 is TGTGCCAGCAGTGAAGGAGGCGGGGGCGATTACAATGAGCAGTTCTTC. It yields the protein CASSEGGGGDYNEQFF.

V is TRBV4-2 and J is TRBJ2-1, with D perhaps matching TRBD2 (5 bases). Between the trimmed V and J ends, which lost 0 bases and 9 bases, there was a span of 15 bases. Germline V gene data show CDR1 as LGHNA and CDR2 as YNFKEQ. This CDR3 has 15 amino acids. This CDR3 reads CASSQDHPRRVEQFF. In nucleotides, the CDR3 is TGTGCCAGCAGCCAAGATCACCCGAGGCGGGTTGAGCAGTTCTTC.

The chain links TRBV5-8 to TRBJ1-1; D gene unclear. The CDR3 has 15 residues. The V end was cut by 2 bases, the J end by 1 base, with 12 bases between. The germline CDR1 and CDR2 sequences are SGHTS and YDEGEE. The CDR3 nucleotides read TGTGCCAGCAGCTTTTTTTCCTTCGGGAACACTGAAGCTTTCTTT. Translating gives CASSFFSFGNTEAFF.

This chain joins TRBV6-6 and TRBJ1-2; D gene ambiguous. Germline CDR1 MNHNY, CDR2 SVGAGI (reference sequence). The CDR3 has 13 residues. V lost 2 bases to trimming and J lost 2 bases, with 6 bases between them. CDR3 sequence (DNA): TGTGCCAGCAGTTACGGAGGGAACTATGGCTACACCTTC. It specifies CASSYGGNYGYTF.

This clone was observed a single time. This chain's CDR3 is CSVLQGSYEQYF. DNA of the CDR3: TGCAGCGTTTTACAGGGTAGTTACGAGCAGTACTTC. The chain couples TRBV29-1 to TRBJ2-7; D is possibly TRBD1 (6 bases). The germline CDR1 and CDR2 sequences are SQVTM and ANQGSEA. The CDR3 loop spans 12 amino acids. The germline V and J ends were trimmed by 5 bases and 4 bases, with 12 bases remaining between them.

This clone appeared a single time. The chain employs TRBV27 and TRBJ1-2; tentative D call: TRBD1 (5 bases). Germline CDR1 MNHEY, CDR2 SMNVEV (reference sequence). V lost 6 bases to trimming and J lost 2 bases, with 10 bases between them. The CDR3 length is 13 residues. The CDR3 region has the DNA TGTGCCAGCAGCTGGGACTTCAACTATGGCTACACCTTC. This translates into CASSWDFNYGYTF.

This clone was observed a handful of times. J is TRBJ1-6 and V is TRBV5-1; D is possibly TRBD1 (6 bases). The V and J ends lost 0 bases and 8 bases respectively, with 12 bases between them. This CDR3 has 15 amino acids. Looked up from germline, CDR1 is SGHRS and CDR2 is YFSETQ. The CDR3, as DNA: TGCGCCAGCAGCTTGGGTACAGGGTTTGATTCACCCCTCCACTTT. Translation gives CASSLGTGFDSPLHF.

This rearrangement joins TRBV2 to TRBJ1-2; D remains unclear. Trimming stripped 4 bases from V and 2 bases from J, with 11 bases between. This CDR3 contains 14 residues. The germline V gene has CDR1 SNHLY and CDR2 FYNNEI. CDR3 sequence reads: CASSGRVSNYGYTF. Written as DNA, the CDR3 is TGTGCCAGCAGTGGCCGGGTCTCCAACTATGGCTACACCTTC.

The gene calls are TRBV9 and TRBJ2-5; a possible D gene is TRBD2 (7 bases). V was pared by 0 bases and J by 5 bases, with 14 bases between. This CDR3 has 15 amino acids. CDR1 SGDLS and CDR2 YYNGEE come from the germline V gene. The CDR3 DNA reads as TGTGCCAGCAGCGTAGAGGGGGGGGGCCGGGAGACCCAGTACTTC. This translates into CASSVEGGGRETQYF.

The chain recombines TRBV27 with TRBJ2-3; TRBD2 matches at 7 bases. The CDR3 length is 17 residues. Germline V gives CDR1 MNHEY, CDR2 SMNVEV (reference sequence). Unmatched junction bases numbered 20, after V lost 6 bases and J lost 8 bases. DNA for the CDR3: TGTGCCAGCAGCCTGACACCTAGCGGAGAATGGGGGGGTACGCAGTATTTT. Its protein is CASSLTPSGEWGGTQYF.

The V and J genes are TRBV5-1 and TRBJ2-7; 7 bases map to TRBD1. CDR1 and CDR2 (germline): SGHRS, YFSETQ. This CDR3 has 15 amino acids. Germline trimming cut 4 bases from V and 4 bases from J; bases unmatched to any gene: 11. CDR3 bases: TGCGCCAGCAGCCACCCCGGGACAGCCTATTACGAGCAGTACTTC. Its translation is CASSHPGTAYYEQYF.

The chain is built from TRBV14 and TRBJ1-1; D is unclear. The CDR3 consists of 16 residues. Trimming took 1 base from V and 5 from J, leaving 17 bases between them. Germline V CDR1 and CDR2: SGHDN, FVKESK. DNA of the CDR3: TGTGCCAGCAGCCAAGTTGGGTTTGCAGGAAGGACTGAAGCTTTCTTT. As protein: CASSQVGFAGRTEAFF.

The J gene is TRBJ2-5, the V gene TRBV5-4; 10 bases fit TRBD1. The CDR3 runs 17 residues. The germline gives CDR1 SGHNT, CDR2 YYREEE (reference sequence). After removal of 4 bases from V and 1 base from J, the junction contained 10 bases not matched to a gene. The CDR3 loop is CASSPGTGALSQETQYF. CDR3 in DNA: TGTGCCAGCAGCCCCGGGACAGGGGCGTTGAGCCAAGAGACCCAGTACTTC.

This clone occurred once. The rearrangement links TRBV5-6 to TRBJ2-3; 7 nucleotides align to TRBD1. With V trimmed by 4 bases and J by 6 bases, 5 bases remained unmatched. From germline, CDR1 is SGHDT and CDR2 YYEEEE. CDR3 length equals 13 residues. DNA for the CDR3: TGTGCCAGCAGCCCCGGACAGGCCGATACGCAGTATTTT. It codes for CASSPGQADTQYF.

V gene TRBV5-5 combines with J gene TRBJ1-1; TRBD1 matches 9 bases. This CDR3 spans 14 amino acids. Germline V gene sequence: CDR1 SGHKS, CDR2 YYEKEE (reference sequence). After removal of 4 bases from V and 1 base from J, the junction contained 2 bases not matched to a gene. In DNA, the CDR3 is TGTGCCAGCAGCCGGGGACAGGGGAACACTGAAGCTTTCTTT. This gives the protein CASSRGQGNTEAFF.

This sequence joins TRBV6-5 and TRBJ2-7, with TRBD1 matching over 7 bases. With 4 bases clipped from V and 7 bases from J, the junction kept 16 bases outside the gene matches. Germline CDR1 MNHEY, CDR2 SVGAGI. The CDR3 covers 16 residues. The CDR3 DNA sequence: TGTGCCAGCAGTTGGGAAGGGACAGTCCACCCTCGGGAGCAGTACTTC. Amino acid sequence: CASSWEGTVHPREQYF.

The gene calls are TRBV5-1 and TRBJ2-7; 8 bases agree with TRBD1. CDR1 is SGHRS, CDR2 YFSETQ, per germline. The ends lost 2 bases at V and 0 bases at J; junction bases unmatched: 19. This CDR3 is 20 amino acids long. CDR3 sequence (DNA): TGCGCCAGCAGCTTATCCTTTGGGACAGGACACGCTAGGATCTCCTACGAGCAGTACTTC. Translated, it gives CASSLSFGTGHARISYEQYF.

The rearrangement links TRBV13 to TRBJ1-1; D is ambiguous. The V gene lost 5 bases and the J gene lost 2 bases, with 6 bases spanning the gap. CDR3 length equals 12 residues. The germline V gene encodes CDR1 PRHDT and CDR2 FYEKMQ (reference sequence). Here the CDR3 reads CASSQDNTEAFF. The CDR3 coding sequence is TGTGCCAGCAGCCAGGATAACACTGAAGCTTTCTTT.